One sample yielded the 22 T cell receptor beta chains listed below, sequenced in a study of breast tumors, draining lymph nodes, adjacent tissues. The lymph nodes were axillary draining lymph nodes from breast cancer patients. TCRdb recomputed calls from the multiplex PCR reads with MiXCR, one row per CDR3 protein. The sample gives about 200,000 distinct CDR3 sequences, about 32% of which show up once; about 4.3% is in the top ten. The sequenced material came from axillary lymph node tissue. Every receptor here comes from a female donor with breast cancer. Some clones in this sample may be carry-over from other donors' samples.

In the case of this clonotype: A much larger clone lies one base from this, so it may be a read error. This rearrangement joins TRBV10-1 to TRBJ2-1; 7 nucleotides match TRBD2. J gave up 2 bases and V 4 bases, and 8 bases lay outside the gene matches. Germline loops: CDR1 WNHNN, CDR2 SYGVQD (reference sequence). The CDR3 is made up of 16 amino acids. This chain's CDR3 is CASSVAGGGTYNEQFF. The CDR3 DNA reads as TGCGCCAGCAGTGTGGCTGGGGGGGGAACCTACAATGAGCAGTTCTTC.

The rearrangement links TRBV27 to TRBJ2-1, with D perhaps being TRBD1 or TRBD2 (6 bases each). From germline, CDR1 is MNHEY and CDR2 SMNVEV (reference sequence). CDR3 length: 15 residues. The V and J ends lost 7 bases and 12 bases respectively, with 25 bases between them. CDR3 residues: CASNTGGRDSGGQFF. CDR3 sequence (DNA): TGTGCCAGCAACACTGGGGGGCGCGATAGCGGAGGGCAGTTCTTC.

This rearrangement joins TRBV19 to TRBJ1-2; TRBD1 agrees at 7 bases. In germline, CDR1 is LNHDA, CDR2 SQIVND (reference sequence). The CDR3 runs to 17 residues. V was pared by 5 bases and J by 1 base, with 13 bases of the junction left unmatched. The CDR3 nucleotides are TGTGCCAGTAGTTCTCAACAGGGGATGGCCTTTAACTATGGCTACACCTTC. Translation: CASSSQQGMAFNYGYTF.

This clonotype was counted ten times or more. This may be a read error: a much more frequent sequence differs by one nucleotide. This chain connects TRBV11-2 to TRBJ1-2; D not certain. Germline V CDR1 and CDR2: SGHAT, FQNNGV. V dropped 5 bases and J dropped 4 bases, with 17 bases sitting between them. The CDR3 has 15 residues. DNA for the CDR3: TGTGCCAGCAGCACTAACTTCGGACCGCTCTATGGCTACACCTTC. Its translation is CASSTNFGPLYGYTF.

In regard to this clonotype: This clone may be a read error of a much larger clone one base away. This chain connects TRBV30 to TRBJ2-7, with TRBD1 matching over 10 bases. The CDR3 spans 16 residues. CDR1 is GTSNPN and CDR2 is SVGIG in the germline V gene (reference sequence). CDR3 DNA sequence: TGTGCCTGGAGTGGGTCTTGGGACAGGGGTACCTACGGGCAGTACTTC. Translating gives CAWSGSWDRGTYGQYF.

The rearrangement joins TRBV7-9 to TRBJ1-2, with D tentatively TRBD1 (5 bases). Looked up from germline, CDR1 is SEHNR and CDR2 is FQNEAQ (reference sequence). The CDR3 runs 10 residues. V was shortened by 11 bases and J by 3 bases, with 7 bases between the two germline ends. The CDR3, as DNA: TGTGCCGGGGGAGACTATGGCTACACCTTC. Encoded protein: CAGGDYGYTF.

This clonotype was detected many times. In nucleotides, the CDR3 is TGTGCCAGCGACCTCGGCAGGAAGGGTTCACCCCTCCACTTT. Amino acids: CASDLGRKGSPLHF. The chain has TRBV3-2 and TRBJ1-6. TRBV3-2 is a pseudogene segment. The CDR3 covers 14 residues.

The chain recombines TRBV12-3 or TRBV12-4 with TRBJ2-1; 10 bases map to TRBD2. The CDR3 runs 19 residues. V was pared by 3 bases and J by 5 bases, with 16 bases of the junction left unmatched. The CDR3 coding sequence is TGTGCCAGCAGTTTCCTCTCAGGACTAGCGGCAACTCCGAACAATGAGCAGTTCTTC. This codes for CASSFLSGLAATPNNEQFF.

This clonotype was seen repeatedly, ten times or more. The chain recombines TRBV7-3 with TRBJ2-2; no firm D call. V lost 1 base and J 6 bases, leaving 9 bases between the germline ends. The CDR3 totals 14 residues. Germline values: CDR1 SGHTA, CDR2 FQGTGA. The CDR3 nucleotides are TGTGCCAGCAGCTTAAGTGCTACCGCCGGGGAGCTGTTTTTT. As protein: CASSLSATAGELFF.

This clonotype has ten or more counts. V and J are TRBV9 and TRBJ2-5; D unresolved. Germline CDR1 and CDR2: SGDLS and YYNGEE. The V gene lost 0 bases and the J gene lost 1 base, with 4 bases spanning the gap. This CDR3 is built from 13 residues. CDR3 loop: CASSVASQETQYF. CDR3 in DNA: TGTGCCAGCAGCGTAGCTAGCCAAGAGACCCAGTACTTC.

As to this clonotype: This clone may be a read error of a much larger clone one base away. The rearrangement joins TRBV29-1 to TRBJ2-2; TRBD2 aligns across 10 bases. Germline V CDR1 and CDR2: SQVTM, ANQGSEA. The CDR3 runs 14 residues. V lost 7 bases to trimming and J lost 5 bases; unmatched junction nucleotides: 7. Written as DNA, the CDR3 is TGCAGCGCTGGAAGCGGGGGGGGTACCGGGGAGCTGTTTTTT. This sequence encodes CSAGSGGGTGELFF.

Only a few counts were recorded for this clonotype. This chain links TRBV11-2 with TRBJ1-1; 7 nucleotides line up with TRBD1. The J segment lost 2 bases and the V segment lost 11 bases, leaving 8 bases of the junction unmatched. Germline V gives CDR1 SGHAT, CDR2 FQNNGV. The CDR3 extends over 13 amino acids. The CDR3 sequence: CAGGGTVNTEAFF. CDR3 sequence (DNA): TGTGCCGGGGGGGGGACAGTTAACACTGAAGCTTTCTTT.

The gene calls are TRBV7-9 and TRBJ2-2; D call uncertain. The V end was cut by 3 bases, the J end by 1 base, with 9 bases between. Germline assignment: CDR1 SEHNR and CDR2 FQNEAQ (reference sequence). The CDR3 extends over 15 amino acids. CDR3 in DNA: TGTGCCAGCAGCTTTGAAGGGCGGAACACCGGGGAGCTGTTTTTT. It encodes CASSFEGRNTGELFF.

This clonotype was observed a few times. A much more abundant neighbour one base away suggests this may be a read error. The V gene is TRBV12-3 or TRBV12-4, the J gene TRBJ2-7; TRBD2 might be the D (5 bases). V lost 3 bases and J lost 6, with 9 bases in between. This CDR3 is 12 amino acids long. The CDR3, as DNA: TGTGCCAGCAGTTTCGGTAGCGCCGAGCAGTACTTC. Amino acid sequence: CASSFGSAEQYF.

The J gene is TRBJ2-7, the V gene TRBV5-1, with D possibly TRBD2 on 6 matching bases. The CDR3 covers 16 residues. Trimming shortened V by 1 base and J by 3 bases, and 17 bases separated the two germline ends. The V gene's germline CDR1 is SGHRS and CDR2 YFSETQ. CDR3 sequence (DNA): TGCGCCAGCAGCTTGTACGGGGGTCGACAGAACTACGAGCAGTACTTC. This translates into CASSLYGGRQNYEQYF.

This clonotype was picked up many times. The V gene is TRBV7-9, the J gene TRBJ2-3; 7 bases align to TRBD2. Germline V lookup: CDR1 SEHNR, CDR2 FQNEAQ (reference sequence). CDR3 length: 15 residues. The J segment lost 2 bases and the V segment lost 2 bases, leaving 4 bases of the junction unmatched. The CDR3 sequence is CASSLRGGTTDTQYF. The CDR3 region has the DNA TGTGCCAGCAGCTTACGCGGGGGAACCACAGATACGCAGTATTTT.

This clonotype came up once. The chain couples TRBV7-8 to TRBJ1-6; a possible D gene is TRBD1 (5 bases). The CDR3 extends over 15 amino acids. The germline gives CDR1 SGHVS, CDR2 FQNEAQ. Trimming left V 7 bases short and J 5 bases short, with 15 bases between. The CDR3 region has the DNA TGTGCCAGCATGAATGGGGGGGTCCATAATTCACCCCTCCACTTT. This sequence encodes CASMNGGVHNSPLHF. The complete variable domain, with remaining parts taken from reference TRBV7-8 and TRBJ1-6, reads GAGVSQSPRYKVAKRGQDVALRCDPISGHVSLFWYQQALGQGPEFLTYFQNEAQLDKSGLPSDRFFAERPEGSVSTLKIQRTQQEDSAVYLCASMNGGVHNSPLHFGNGTRLTVT.

The V call is TRBV7-8, the J call TRBJ2-2; perhaps TRBD1 as D (6 bases). This CDR3 contains 14 residues. Germline CDR1 SGHVS, CDR2 FQNEAQ. Trimming left V 1 base short and J 8 bases short, with 11 bases between. Written as DNA, the CDR3 is TGTGCCAGCAGCTTAGTGGTTGGACAGGGGGAGCTGTTTTTT. Translating gives CASSLVVGQGELFF.

This clonotype occurred a few times. This may be a read error, as it is one base from a much larger clone. Because the CDR3 is missing its conserved closing phenylalanine or tryptophan, this is likely a read error. This chain uses TRBV7-9 with TRBJ2-5; D possibly corresponds to TRBD1 (5 bases). Germline lookup yields CDR1 SEHNR and CDR2 FQNEAQ (reference sequence). The CDR3 spans 14 residues. Trimming removed 4 bases at V and 3 bases at J, with 12 bases between. CDR3 sequence: CASSSLSREETQYL. CDR3 DNA: TGTGCCAGCAGCTCCCTGAGCAGGGAAGAGACCCAGTACCTC.

This clonotype was recorded at least ten times. The chain couples TRBV30 to TRBJ1-6; D is unclear. CDR3 length: 14 residues. Germline-derived CDR1 and CDR2 are GTSNPN and SVGIG (reference sequence). V shed 0 bases and J shed 6 bases, with 9 bases lying between them. CDR3 protein: CAWSVREANSPLHF. The DNA for the CDR3 is TGTGCCTGGAGTGTACGGGAGGCTAATTCACCCCTCCACTTT.

This clonotype was recorded at least ten times. Written as DNA, the CDR3 is TGTGCCAGCAGCGTGAGCGGGAGCACAGATACGCAGTATTTT. Translated, it gives CASSVSGSTDTQYF. This rearrangement joins TRBV9 to TRBJ2-3; D may be TRBD2 (6 bases). The germline V gene encodes CDR1 SGDLS and CDR2 YYNGEE. The CDR3 spans 14 residues. Trimming shortened V by 2 bases and J by 0 bases, and 7 bases separated the two germline ends.

Note on this clonotype: It may be a read error: a sequence one base away is much more abundant. J is TRBJ2-5 and V is TRBV5-1; 10 bases line up with TRBD1. The CDR3 sequence is 14 residues long. Germline V lookup: CDR1 SGHRS, CDR2 YFSETQ. CDR3 amino acids: CASSRDRGSETQCF. The CDR3 DNA sequence: TGCGCCAGCAGTAGGGACAGGGGTTCTGAGACCCAGTGCTTC.